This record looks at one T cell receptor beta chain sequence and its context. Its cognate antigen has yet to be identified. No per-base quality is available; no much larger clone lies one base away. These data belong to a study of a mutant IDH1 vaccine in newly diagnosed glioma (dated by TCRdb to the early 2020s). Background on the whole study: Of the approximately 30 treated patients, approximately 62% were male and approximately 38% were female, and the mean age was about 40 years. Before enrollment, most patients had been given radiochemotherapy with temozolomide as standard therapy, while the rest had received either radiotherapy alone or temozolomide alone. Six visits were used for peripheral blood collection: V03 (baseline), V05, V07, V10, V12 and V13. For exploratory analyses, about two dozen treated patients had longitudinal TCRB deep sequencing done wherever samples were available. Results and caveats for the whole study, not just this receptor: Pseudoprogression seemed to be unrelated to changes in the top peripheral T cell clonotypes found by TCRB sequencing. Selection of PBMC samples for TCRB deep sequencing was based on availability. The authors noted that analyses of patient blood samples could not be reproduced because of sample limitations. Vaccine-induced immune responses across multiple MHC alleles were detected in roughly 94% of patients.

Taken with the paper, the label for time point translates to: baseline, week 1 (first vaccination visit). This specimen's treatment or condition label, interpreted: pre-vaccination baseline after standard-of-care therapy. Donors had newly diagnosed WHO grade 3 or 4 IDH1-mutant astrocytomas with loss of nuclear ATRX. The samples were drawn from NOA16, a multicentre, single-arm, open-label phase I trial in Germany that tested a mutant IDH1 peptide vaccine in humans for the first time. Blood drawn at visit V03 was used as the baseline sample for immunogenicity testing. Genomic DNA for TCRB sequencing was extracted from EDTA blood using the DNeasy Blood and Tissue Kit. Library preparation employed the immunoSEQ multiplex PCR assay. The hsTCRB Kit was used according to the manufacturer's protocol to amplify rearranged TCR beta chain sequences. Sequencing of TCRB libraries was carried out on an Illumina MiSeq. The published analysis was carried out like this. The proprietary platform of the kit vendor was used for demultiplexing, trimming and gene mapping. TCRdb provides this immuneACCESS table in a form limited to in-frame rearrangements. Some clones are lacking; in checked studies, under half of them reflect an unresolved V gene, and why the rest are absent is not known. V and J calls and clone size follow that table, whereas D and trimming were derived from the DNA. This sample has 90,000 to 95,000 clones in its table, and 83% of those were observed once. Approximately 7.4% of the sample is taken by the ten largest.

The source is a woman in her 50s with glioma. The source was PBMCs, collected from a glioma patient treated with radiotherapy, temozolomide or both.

At the DNA level, the sequence is TGCGCCAGCAGCAAAGGGATTACCTACGAGCAGTACTTC. This gives the protein CASSKGITYEQYF. The sequence joins TRBV5-1 to TRBJ2-7; the D gene identity is not certain. Reading the germline V gene gives CDR1 SGHRS and CDR2 YFSETQ. V loses 4 bases of germline sequence and J loses 2 bases, and the interval between the two ends is 10 bases. The CDR3 covers 13 residues, taking in both the cysteine and the phenylalanine. Left in the record is the CDR3 DNA by itself, 39 bases read in frame from the first base.